This T cell receptor (beta chain) was found in a study of immune evolution from preneoplasia to lung adenocarcinoma. The study's findings and limits: Later-stage lesions appeared to have more T cells, more diversity, less clonality.

The CDR3 sequence is 16 residues long. Looked up from germline, CDR1 is MDHEN and CDR2 is SYDVKM. With V trimmed by 4 bases and J by 6 bases, 14 bases remained unmatched. Repertoires were generated with immunoSEQ multiplex PCR, while TCRdb's copy carries only in-frame clones and drops some. The sample records roughly 2,700 clones, about four fifths being singletons. Comment on this clone: Its antigen remains unknown.

Histologic diagnosis was independently verified by two lung pathologists. The sample was FFPE adjacent normal lung tissue. The rearrangement links TRBV28 to TRBJ2-7, with TRBD1 identical over 8 bases. This sequence originates from a person aged 55-80 years with lung adenocarcinoma. The CDR3 nucleotides are TGTGCCAGCAGTTCCCTATCTCCAGGGGGCAGAAGCGAGCAGTACTTC. Translated, it gives CASSSLSPGGRSEQYF.